This TCR beta chain is drawn from a study of blood T cell repertoires in COVID-19. Study-wide context: COVID-19 samples collected from the United States, Italy and Spain covered acute and convalescent phases. PBMCs, B-cell-depleted T cells, or T cells provided the cDNA or gDNA that made up the material.

Original handling: Amplification of reference gene primers provided the estimated nucleated cell counts. TCRdb keeps only in-frame clones here, not all; method: immunoSEQ multiplex PCR. That table is the source of V, J and clone size, and D and trimming were worked out from the DNA. The table records fewer than 350,000 clones, around 86% of them present only once. The germline gives CDR1 SGHRS, CDR2 YFSETQ. The CDR3 has 19 residues. V dropped 2 bases and J dropped 0 bases, with 21 bases sitting between them. The sequenced sample consisted of peripheral blood. This chain connects TRBV5-1 to TRBJ2-4; possibly TRBD1 for D (6 bases). The receptor was isolated from a woman in her twenties or thirties who had recovered from COVID-19. The DNA for the CDR3 is TGCGCCAGCAGCTTTTATTTGACAGAGGGGGTCCTAGCCAAAAACATTCAGTACTTC. This sequence encodes CASSFYLTEGVLAKNIQYF.